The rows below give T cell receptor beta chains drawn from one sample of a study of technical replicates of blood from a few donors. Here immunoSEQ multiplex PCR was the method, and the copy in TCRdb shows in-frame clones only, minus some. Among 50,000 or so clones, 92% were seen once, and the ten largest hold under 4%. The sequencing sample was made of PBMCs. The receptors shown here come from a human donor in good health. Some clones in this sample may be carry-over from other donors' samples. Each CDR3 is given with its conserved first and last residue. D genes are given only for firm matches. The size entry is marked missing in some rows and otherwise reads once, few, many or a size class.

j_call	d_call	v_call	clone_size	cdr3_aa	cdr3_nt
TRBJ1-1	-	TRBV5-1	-	CASSYHTGFMNTEAFF	TGCGCCAGCAGCTATCATACAGGGTTCATGAACACTGAAGCTTTCTTT
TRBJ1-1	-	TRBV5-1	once	CASSLSPTNTEAFF	TGCGCCAGCAGCTTGAGCCCCACGAACACTGAAGCTTTCTTT
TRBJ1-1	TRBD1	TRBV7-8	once	CASSSLNRGTEAFF	TGTGCCAGCAGCTCACTAAACAGGGGCACTGAAGCTTTCTTT
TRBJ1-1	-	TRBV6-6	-	CASTLNTEAFF	TGTGCCAGCACCTTAAACACTGAAGCTTTCTTT
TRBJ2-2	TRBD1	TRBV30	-	CAWSVGDRGFTGELFF	TGTGCCTGGAGTGTAGGGGACAGGGGTTTCACCGGGGAGCTGTTTTTT
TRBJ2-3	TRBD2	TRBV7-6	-	CASSLGGLGGTDTQYF	TGTGCCAGCAGCTTAGGCGGACTAGGTGGCACAGATACGCAGTATTTT
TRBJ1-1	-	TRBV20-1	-	CSARENTEAFF	TGCAGTGCCAGGGAGAACACTGAAGCTTTCTTT
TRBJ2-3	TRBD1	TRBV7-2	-	CASSPRQGLSTDTQYF	TGTGCCAGCAGCCCAAGACAGGGCCTGAGCACAGATACGCAGTATTTT
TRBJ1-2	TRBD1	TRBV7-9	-	CASSLGQTGGGYTF	TGTGCCAGCAGCTTGGGACAAACAGGGGGTGGCTACACCTTC
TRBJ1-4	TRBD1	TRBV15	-	CATSGTETEKLFF	TGTGCCACCAGCGGGACAGAAACCGAAAAACTGTTTTTT
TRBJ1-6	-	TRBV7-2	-	CASSSINSPLHF	TGTGCCAGCAGCTCCATTAATTCACCCCTCCACTTT
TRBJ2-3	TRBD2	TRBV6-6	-	CASSYREARTDTQYF	TGTGCCAGCAGTTACCGGGAGGCCCGCACAGATACGCAGTATTTT
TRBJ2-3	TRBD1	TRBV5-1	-	CASSPGTGGQRDTQYF	TGCGCCAGCAGCCCCGGGACAGGGGGCCAGCGGGATACGCAGTATTTT
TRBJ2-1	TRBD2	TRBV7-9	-	CASSSLKGLAGVNEQFF	TGTGCCAGCAGCTCCCTCAAAGGACTAGCGGGAGTAAATGAGCAGTTCTTC
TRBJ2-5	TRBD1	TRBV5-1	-	CASSRDRLRGETQYF	TGCGCCAGCAGCCGGGACAGGCTGCGGGGTGAGACCCAGTACTTC
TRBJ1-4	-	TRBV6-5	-	CASSNAGSTNEKLFF	TGTGCCAGCAGTAACGCGGGATCAACTAATGAAAAACTGTTTTTT
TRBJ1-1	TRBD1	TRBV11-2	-	CASSEDRGLNTEAFF	TGTGCCAGCAGCGAGGACAGGGGATTAAACACTGAAGCTTTCTTT
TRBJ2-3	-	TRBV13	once	CASSLEGWRSRGAVGTDTQYF	TGTGCCAGCAGCTTAGAGGGCTGGAGGTCTCGGGGGGCTGTGGGCACAGATACGCAGTATTTT
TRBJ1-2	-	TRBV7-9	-	CASSLVQGNGYTF	TGTGCCAGCAGCTTAGTACAGGGAAATGGCTACACCTTC
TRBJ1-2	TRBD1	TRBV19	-	CASTTGGANYGYTF	TGTGCCAGTACCACAGGGGGCGCAAACTATGGCTACACCTTC
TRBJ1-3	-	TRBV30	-	CAWSPRGGNLGNTIYF	TGTGCCTGGAGCCCAAGGGGGGGTAATCTCGGGAACACCATATATTTT
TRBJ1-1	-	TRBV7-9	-	CASSLVTDNTEAFF	TGTGCCAGCAGCTTAGTGACAGACAACACTGAAGCTTTCTTT
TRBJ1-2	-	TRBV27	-	CASSLNGANYGYTF	TGTGCCAGCAGTTTAAACGGAGCTAACTATGGCTACACCTTC
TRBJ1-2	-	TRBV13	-	CASSAQGAHYGYTF	TGTGCCAGCAGCGCTCAGGGCGCCCACTATGGCTACACCTTC
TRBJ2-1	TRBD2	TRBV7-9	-	CASSPGTSGRFEAEQFF	TGTGCCAGCAGCCCCGGGACTAGCGGGAGATTCGAGGCTGAGCAGTTCTTC
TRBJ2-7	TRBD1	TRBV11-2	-	CASSPVTPGQITYEQYF	TGTGCCAGCAGCCCTGTGACCCCGGGACAGATAACCTACGAGCAGTACTTC